These T cell receptor beta chains were read from a single sample in a study of cytomegalovirus exposure and HLA in healthy donors. Using immunoSEQ multiplex PCR, the repertoire was profiled, and TCRdb retains in-frame clones only, with some absent. The sample table sets out over 70,000 clones. The material sequenced was PBMCs. The receptors derive from a woman aged 40 to 50 in good health and CMV-seropositive. Each CDR3 is given with its conserved first and last residue. D genes are given only for firm matches. A clone size is listed for some rows: how often the clone was seen (once, few, many), or a class if it is expanded.

d_call: -; clone_size: -; j_call: TRBJ2-1; v_call: TRBV27; cdr3_aa: CASSRRTVSSYNEQFF; cdr3_nt: TGTGCCAGCAGTCGCCGGACTGTGAGCTCCTACAATGAGCAGTTCTTC
d_call: -; clone_size: -; j_call: TRBJ1-5; v_call: TRBV6-5; cdr3_aa: CASSLIQGQPQHF; cdr3_nt: TGTGCCAGCAGTTTAATACAGGGTCAGCCCCAGCATTTT
d_call: TRBD2; clone_size: -; j_call: TRBJ2-5; v_call: TRBV10-3; cdr3_aa: CASEPSGDVVTQYF; cdr3_nt: TGTGCCAGCGAGCCCAGCGGGGACGTCGTGACCCAGTACTTC
d_call: TRBD1; clone_size: -; j_call: TRBJ2-7; v_call: TRBV27; cdr3_aa: CASSPGTGPYEQYF; cdr3_nt: TGTGCCAGCAGCCCCGGGACAGGACCCTACGAGCAGTACTTC
d_call: -; clone_size: medium-sized; j_call: TRBJ2-7; v_call: TRBV4-1; cdr3_aa: CASSQANRPGDEQYF; cdr3_nt: TGCGCCAGCAGCCAAGCGAACAGGCCGGGGGACGAGCAGTACTTC
d_call: TRBD2; clone_size: -; j_call: TRBJ2-1; v_call: TRBV5-8; cdr3_aa: CASSPRTSGRGHEQFF; cdr3_nt: TGTGCCAGCAGCCCTAGGACTAGCGGGAGAGGACATGAGCAGTTCTTC
d_call: TRBD2; clone_size: -; j_call: TRBJ2-2; v_call: TRBV7-3; cdr3_aa: CASSPTSERNTGELFF; cdr3_nt: TGTGCCAGCAGCCCAACTAGCGAAAGGAACACCGGGGAGCTGTTTTTT
d_call: TRBD1; clone_size: -; j_call: TRBJ2-5; v_call: TRBV29-1; cdr3_aa: CSAQGAYQETQYF; cdr3_nt: TGCAGCGCTCAGGGGGCGTACCAAGAGACCCAGTACTTC
d_call: TRBD2; clone_size: -; j_call: TRBJ2-7; v_call: TRBV2; cdr3_aa: CASSGTSGSYEQYF; cdr3_nt: TGTGCCAGCAGTGGGACTAGCGGGAGTTACGAGCAGTACTTC
d_call: TRBD1; clone_size: -; j_call: TRBJ1-2; v_call: TRBV6-4; cdr3_aa: CASSSGTGDYGYTF; cdr3_nt: TGTGCCAGCAGCTCCGGGACAGGGGACTATGGCTACACCTTC
d_call: -; clone_size: -; j_call: TRBJ2-1; v_call: TRBV29-1; cdr3_aa: CSVDRGYNEQFF; cdr3_nt: TGCAGCGTTGATCGGGGATACAATGAGCAGTTCTTC
d_call: TRBD1; clone_size: -; j_call: TRBJ1-2; v_call: TRBV14; cdr3_aa: CASSQTGVLYGYTF; cdr3_nt: TGTGCCAGCAGCCAAACAGGGGTCCTCTATGGCTACACCTTC
d_call: TRBD2; clone_size: -; j_call: TRBJ2-2; v_call: TRBV5-1; cdr3_aa: CASSLETSGLGGELFF; cdr3_nt: TGCGCCAGCAGCTTGGAGACTAGCGGGTTGGGCGGGGAGCTGTTTTTT
d_call: -; clone_size: -; j_call: TRBJ1-5; v_call: TRBV19; cdr3_aa: CASTRTEHQPQHF; cdr3_nt: TGTGCCAGTACCAGGACAGAGCATCAGCCCCAGCATTTT
d_call: -; clone_size: -; j_call: TRBJ2-1; v_call: TRBV19; cdr3_aa: CASSPIAATNNEQFF; cdr3_nt: TGTGCCAGTAGTCCCATAGCGGCCACCAACAATGAGCAGTTCTTC
d_call: -; clone_size: -; j_call: TRBJ2-5; v_call: TRBV7-2; cdr3_aa: CASSLMGDKETQYF; cdr3_nt: TGTGCCAGCAGCTTAATGGGTGACAAAGAGACCCAGTACTTC
d_call: TRBD1; clone_size: -; j_call: TRBJ1-2; v_call: TRBV27; cdr3_aa: CASTFRRGTAVGYTF; cdr3_nt: TGTGCCAGCACTTTTAGGCGCGGGACAGCGGTGGGCTACACCTTC
d_call: TRBD1; clone_size: -; j_call: TRBJ1-2; v_call: TRBV19; cdr3_aa: CASSPWTGGNYGYTF; cdr3_nt: TGTGCCAGTAGTCCGTGGACAGGGGGCAACTATGGCTACACCTTC
d_call: -; clone_size: -; j_call: TRBJ2-7; v_call: TRBV2; cdr3_aa: CASSNRAASYEQYF; cdr3_nt: TGTGCCAGCAGTAATCGAGCTGCCTCCTACGAGCAGTACTTC
d_call: TRBD2; clone_size: -; j_call: TRBJ2-1; v_call: TRBV28; cdr3_aa: CASSREDEGGEQFF; cdr3_nt: TGTGCCAGCAGCCGGGAGGATGAGGGTGGTGAGCAGTTCTTC
d_call: -; clone_size: -; j_call: TRBJ2-7; v_call: TRBV6-1; cdr3_aa: CASSDKKWEQYF; cdr3_nt: TGTGCCAGCAGCGACAAAAAGTGGGAGCAGTACTTC
d_call: TRBD1; clone_size: -; j_call: TRBJ2-1; v_call: TRBV9; cdr3_aa: CASSVVTGANEQFF; cdr3_nt: TGTGCCAGCAGCGTAGTTACAGGGGCAAATGAGCAGTTCTTC
d_call: -; clone_size: -; j_call: TRBJ2-1; v_call: TRBV25-1; cdr3_aa: CASSGLSYNEQFF; cdr3_nt: TGTGCCAGCAGTGGGCTTTCCTACAATGAGCAGTTCTTC
d_call: -; clone_size: -; j_call: TRBJ1-1; v_call: TRBV6-5; cdr3_aa: CASSLNRAGNTEAFF; cdr3_nt: TGTGCCAGCAGCCTAAACAGGGCCGGGAACACTGAAGCTTTCTTT
d_call: -; clone_size: -; j_call: TRBJ1-1; v_call: TRBV6-5; cdr3_aa: CASRKGAEAFF; cdr3_nt: TGTGCCAGCAGAAAGGGGGCTGAAGCTTTCTTT
d_call: TRBD1; clone_size: -; j_call: TRBJ2-7; v_call: TRBV5-5; cdr3_aa: CASSFFTGGQGAHEQYF; cdr3_nt: TGTGCCAGCAGCTTTTTCACTGGGGGACAGGGGGCTCACGAGCAGTACTTC
d_call: -; clone_size: -; j_call: TRBJ1-3; v_call: TRBV2; cdr3_aa: CASSEAGRALGNTIYF; cdr3_nt: TGTGCCAGCAGTGAAGCGGGCAGGGCACTTGGAAACACCATATATTTT
d_call: TRBD2; clone_size: -; j_call: TRBJ2-7; v_call: TRBV27; cdr3_aa: CASRTSGHYEQYF; cdr3_nt: TGTGCCAGCCGGACTAGCGGACACTACGAGCAGTACTTC
d_call: -; clone_size: -; j_call: TRBJ2-7; v_call: TRBV7-8; cdr3_aa: CASSLATGPAYEQYF; cdr3_nt: TGTGCCAGCAGCTTAGCAACAGGTCCCGCCTACGAGCAGTACTTC
d_call: TRBD2; clone_size: -; j_call: TRBJ2-5; v_call: TRBV6-5; cdr3_aa: CASRLAGGYQETQYF; cdr3_nt: TGTGCCAGCAGATTAGCGGGGGGTTACCAAGAGACCCAGTACTTC
d_call: -; clone_size: -; j_call: TRBJ2-3; v_call: TRBV2; cdr3_aa: CASSEGGQGTDTQYF; cdr3_nt: TGTGCCAGCAGTGAAGGAGGTCAGGGGACAGATACGCAGTATTTT
d_call: -; clone_size: -; j_call: TRBJ2-7; v_call: TRBV5-1; cdr3_aa: CASSTTGPSSYEQYF; cdr3_nt: TGCGCCAGCAGCACAACAGGACCTAGCTCCTACGAGCAGTACTTC
d_call: TRBD2; clone_size: -; j_call: TRBJ2-5; v_call: TRBV6-6; cdr3_aa: CASSYSGSGDEETQYF; cdr3_nt: TGTGCCAGCAGTTACTCGGGTAGCGGGGACGAAGAGACCCAGTACTTC
d_call: TRBD1; clone_size: -; j_call: TRBJ2-3; v_call: TRBV6-5; cdr3_aa: CASSYVQGDTQYF; cdr3_nt: TGTGCCAGCAGTTACGTACAGGGGGATACGCAGTATTTT
d_call: TRBD2; clone_size: -; j_call: TRBJ2-7; v_call: TRBV4-2; cdr3_aa: CASSQEGRVYEQYF; cdr3_nt: TGTGCCAGCAGCCAAGAGGGGAGGGTCTACGAGCAGTACTTC
d_call: -; clone_size: -; j_call: TRBJ2-1; v_call: TRBV5-5; cdr3_aa: CASSLGQGRNNEQFF; cdr3_nt: TGTGCCAGCAGCTTGGGGCAGGGGCGAAACAATGAGCAGTTCTTC
d_call: -; clone_size: -; j_call: TRBJ2-1; v_call: TRBV7-2; cdr3_aa: CASSHPGLAQVYNEQFF; cdr3_nt: TGTGCCAGCAGCCACCCAGGCTTAGCGCAGGTATACAATGAGCAGTTCTTC
d_call: TRBD2; clone_size: -; j_call: TRBJ2-7; v_call: TRBV5-1; cdr3_aa: CASSWTLAGDAYEQYF; cdr3_nt: TGCGCCAGCAGCTGGACCCTAGCGGGGGACGCCTACGAGCAGTACTTC
d_call: TRBD1; clone_size: -; j_call: TRBJ2-1; v_call: TRBV27; cdr3_aa: CASSHGQGWVNEQFF; cdr3_nt: TGTGCCAGCAGTCACGGACAGGGTTGGGTAAATGAGCAGTTCTTC
d_call: TRBD2; clone_size: -; j_call: TRBJ2-1; v_call: TRBV18; cdr3_aa: CASSPQGLAGGLGNEQFF; cdr3_nt: TGTGCCAGCTCACCACAGGGACTAGCGGGAGGCCTAGGCAATGAGCAGTTCTTC
d_call: TRBD1; clone_size: -; j_call: TRBJ1-1; v_call: TRBV18; cdr3_aa: CASSPRDRGRGTEAFF; cdr3_nt: TGTGCCAGCTCACCCCGGGACAGGGGGCGCGGGACTGAAGCTTTCTTT
d_call: -; clone_size: -; j_call: TRBJ2-5; v_call: TRBV10-3; cdr3_aa: CAISDGPGETQYF; cdr3_nt: TGTGCCATCAGTGACGGCCCCGGGGAGACCCAGTACTTC
d_call: TRBD1; clone_size: -; j_call: TRBJ2-1; v_call: TRBV5-1; cdr3_aa: CASSLRDRGNEQFF; cdr3_nt: TGCGCCAGCAGCTTGAGGGACAGGGGCAATGAGCAGTTCTTC
d_call: -; clone_size: -; j_call: TRBJ1-3; v_call: TRBV28; cdr3_aa: CASSLSMSSGNTIYF; cdr3_nt: TGTGCCAGCAGTTTATCGATGAGCTCTGGAAACACCATATATTTT
d_call: -; clone_size: -; j_call: TRBJ2-3; v_call: TRBV7-7; cdr3_aa: CASSQGIGISTDTQYF; cdr3_nt: TGTGCTAGCAGCCAGGGGATAGGGATTAGCACAGATACGCAGTATTTT
d_call: -; clone_size: -; j_call: TRBJ2-3; v_call: TRBV6-6; cdr3_aa: CASRMAVSTDTQYF; cdr3_nt: TGTGCCAGCAGAATGGCGGTGAGCACAGATACGCAGTATTTT
d_call: TRBD2; clone_size: -; j_call: TRBJ2-1; v_call: TRBV5-6; cdr3_aa: CASSPEPAGEWNEQFF; cdr3_nt: TGTGCCAGCAGCCCCGAACCAGCGGGAGAGTGGAATGAGCAGTTCTTC
d_call: TRBD1; clone_size: -; j_call: TRBJ2-2; v_call: TRBV19; cdr3_aa: CASSARTGWSTGELFF; cdr3_nt: TGTGCCAGTAGTGCTCGGACAGGGTGGTCGACCGGGGAGCTGTTTTTT
d_call: -; clone_size: -; j_call: TRBJ2-2; v_call: TRBV6-5; cdr3_aa: CASSYLAGDAGELFF; cdr3_nt: TGTGCCAGCAGTTATCTGGCAGGGGATGCCGGGGAGCTGTTTTTT
d_call: TRBD2; clone_size: -; j_call: TRBJ2-7; v_call: TRBV4-1; cdr3_aa: CASSQGLAGEYEQYF; cdr3_nt: TGCGCCAGCAGCCAAGGACTAGCGGGAGAGTACGAGCAGTACTTC
d_call: TRBD2; clone_size: -; j_call: TRBJ2-1; v_call: TRBV6-4; cdr3_aa: CASSERLAGAHEQFF; cdr3_nt: TGTGCCAGCAGTGAGAGACTAGCGGGGGCGCATGAGCAGTTCTTC
d_call: TRBD2; clone_size: -; j_call: TRBJ2-1; v_call: TRBV10-2; cdr3_aa: CASSGQARTSGLNNEQFF; cdr3_nt: TGCGCCAGCAGTGGACAGGCGCGGACTAGCGGGCTGAACAATGAGCAGTTCTTC
d_call: -; clone_size: -; j_call: TRBJ1-2; v_call: TRBV21-1; cdr3_aa: CASSKRARGYGYTF; cdr3_nt: TGTGCCAGCAGCAAAAGGGCCAGGGGCTATGGCTACACCTTC
d_call: TRBD2; clone_size: -; j_call: TRBJ2-1; v_call: TRBV5-1; cdr3_aa: CASNLATSGRGEQFF; cdr3_nt: TGCGCCAGCAATTTGGCGACTAGCGGGAGAGGGGAGCAGTTCTTC
d_call: TRBD2; clone_size: -; j_call: TRBJ2-1; v_call: TRBV29-1; cdr3_aa: CSAGLAGPNEQFF; cdr3_nt: TGCAGCGCCGGACTAGCGGGGCCCAATGAGCAGTTCTTC
d_call: TRBD1; clone_size: -; j_call: TRBJ2-6; v_call: TRBV6-1; cdr3_aa: CASSESGGSGANVLTF; cdr3_nt: TGTGCCAGCAGTGAATCAGGGGGCTCTGGGGCCAACGTCCTGACTTTC
d_call: TRBD2; clone_size: -; j_call: TRBJ2-1; v_call: TRBV9; cdr3_aa: CASSVGYGGGAEGEQFF; cdr3_nt: TGTGCCAGCAGCGTGGGGTACGGCGGGGGGGCCGAGGGTGAGCAGTTCTTC
d_call: TRBD1; clone_size: -; j_call: TRBJ1-2; v_call: TRBV2; cdr3_aa: CASSEGWGDRDPNYGYTF; cdr3_nt: TGTGCCAGCAGTGAAGGTTGGGGAGACAGGGATCCTAACTATGGCTACACCTTC
d_call: -; clone_size: -; j_call: TRBJ2-3; v_call: TRBV14; cdr3_aa: CASSQVALTQYF; cdr3_nt: TGTGCCAGCAGCCAAGTGGCCCTTACGCAGTATTTT
d_call: -; clone_size: -; j_call: TRBJ2-7; v_call: TRBV9; cdr3_aa: CASSVAPAPSAYEQYF; cdr3_nt: TGTGCCAGCAGCGTAGCCCCCGCCCCCTCGGCCTACGAGCAGTACTTC